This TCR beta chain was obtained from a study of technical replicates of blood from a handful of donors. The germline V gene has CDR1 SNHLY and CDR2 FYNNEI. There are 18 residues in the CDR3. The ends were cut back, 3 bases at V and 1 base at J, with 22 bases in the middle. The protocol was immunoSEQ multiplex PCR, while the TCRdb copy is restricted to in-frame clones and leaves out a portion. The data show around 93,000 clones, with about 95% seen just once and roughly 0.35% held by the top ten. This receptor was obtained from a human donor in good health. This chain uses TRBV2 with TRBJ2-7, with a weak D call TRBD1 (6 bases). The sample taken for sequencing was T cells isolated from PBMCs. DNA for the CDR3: TGTGCCAGCAGTGACCACCCCGGGGACATCCAACTGTCCTACGAGCAGTACTTC. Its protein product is CASSDHPGDIQLSYEQYF. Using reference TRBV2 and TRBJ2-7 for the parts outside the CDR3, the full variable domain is EPEVTQTPSHQVTQMGQEVILRCVPISNHLYFYWYRQILGQKVEFLVSFYNNEISEKSEIFDDQFSVERPDGSNFTLKIRSTKLEDSAMYFCASSDHPGDIQLSYEQYFGPGTRLTVT.